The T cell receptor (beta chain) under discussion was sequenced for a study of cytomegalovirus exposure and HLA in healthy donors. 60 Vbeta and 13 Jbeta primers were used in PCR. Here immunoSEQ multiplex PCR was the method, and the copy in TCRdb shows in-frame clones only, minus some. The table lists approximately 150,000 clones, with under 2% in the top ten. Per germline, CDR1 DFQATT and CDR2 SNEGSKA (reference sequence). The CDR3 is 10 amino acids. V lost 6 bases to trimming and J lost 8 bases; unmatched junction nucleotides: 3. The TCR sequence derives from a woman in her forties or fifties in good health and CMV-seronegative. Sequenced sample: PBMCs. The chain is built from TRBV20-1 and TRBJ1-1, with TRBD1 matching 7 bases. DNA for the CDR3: TGCAGTGCCATAGGGGGCGAAGCTTTCTTT. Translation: CSAIGGEAFF.